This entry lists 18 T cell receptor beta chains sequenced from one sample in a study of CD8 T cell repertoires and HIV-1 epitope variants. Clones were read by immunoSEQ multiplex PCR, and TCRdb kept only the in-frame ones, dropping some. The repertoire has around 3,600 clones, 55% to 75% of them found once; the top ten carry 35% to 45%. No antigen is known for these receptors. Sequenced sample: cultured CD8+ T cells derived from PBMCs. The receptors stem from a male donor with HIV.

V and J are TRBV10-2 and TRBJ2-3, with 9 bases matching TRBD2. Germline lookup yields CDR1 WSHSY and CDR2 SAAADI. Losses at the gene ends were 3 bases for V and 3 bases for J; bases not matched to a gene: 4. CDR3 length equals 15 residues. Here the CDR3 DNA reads TGCGCCAGCAGTGAAACGCTAGCGGGGACAGATACGCAGTATTTT. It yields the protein CASSETLAGTDTQYF.

The CDR3 DNA reads TGTGCCAGCAGCGCACAAGACAGGGCAAATTCACCCCTCCACTTT. Translated, it gives CASSAQDRANSPLHF. The chain is built from TRBV9 and TRBJ1-6; 7 nucleotides agree with TRBD1. Germline lookup yields CDR1 SGDLS and CDR2 YYNGEE. The CDR3 loop spans 15 amino acids. V was clipped by 3 bases and J by 7 bases; unmatched bases: 7.

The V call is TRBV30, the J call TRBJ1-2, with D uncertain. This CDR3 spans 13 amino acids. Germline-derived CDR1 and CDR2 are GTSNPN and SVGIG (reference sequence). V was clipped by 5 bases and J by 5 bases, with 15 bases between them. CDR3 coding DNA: TGTGCCTGGGGTTCGATTTCGAGATATGGCTACACCTTC. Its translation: CAWGSISRYGYTF.

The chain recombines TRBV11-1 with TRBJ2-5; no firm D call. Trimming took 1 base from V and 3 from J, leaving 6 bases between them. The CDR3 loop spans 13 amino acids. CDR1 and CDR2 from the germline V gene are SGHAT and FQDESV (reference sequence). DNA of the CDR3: TGTGCCAGCAGCTTAGAAGATGAAGAGACCCAGTACTTC. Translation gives CASSLEDEETQYF.

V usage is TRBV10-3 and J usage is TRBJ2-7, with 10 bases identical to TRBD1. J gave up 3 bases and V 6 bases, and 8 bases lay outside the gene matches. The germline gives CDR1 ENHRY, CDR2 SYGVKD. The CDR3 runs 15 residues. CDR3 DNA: TGTGCCATCAGATCGGCGGGACAGGGGCACTACGAGCAGTACTTC. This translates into CAIRSAGQGHYEQYF.

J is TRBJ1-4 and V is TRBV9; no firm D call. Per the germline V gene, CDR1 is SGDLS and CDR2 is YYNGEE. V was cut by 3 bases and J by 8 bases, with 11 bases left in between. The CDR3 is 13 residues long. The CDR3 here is CASSARPGEKLFF. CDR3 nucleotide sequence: TGTGCCAGCAGCGCCCGGCCGGGGGAAAAACTGTTTTTT.

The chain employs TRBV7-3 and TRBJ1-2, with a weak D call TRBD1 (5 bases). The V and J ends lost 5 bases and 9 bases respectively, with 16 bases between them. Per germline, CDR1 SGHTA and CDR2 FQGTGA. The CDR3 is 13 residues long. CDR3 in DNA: TGTGCCAGCAGCCCAGGGACGGACTGGAGCTACACCTTC. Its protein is CASSPGTDWSYTF.

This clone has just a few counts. In DNA, the CDR3 is TGCGCCAGCAGCTACGAGGGCAATCAGCCCCAGCATTTT. Residues: CASSYEGNQPQHF. V is TRBV5-1 and J is TRBJ1-5; no clear D gene. In germline, CDR1 is SGHRS, CDR2 YFSETQ. Trimming took off 3 bases at V and 2 bases at J, with 6 bases between the two ends. This CDR3 has 13 residues.

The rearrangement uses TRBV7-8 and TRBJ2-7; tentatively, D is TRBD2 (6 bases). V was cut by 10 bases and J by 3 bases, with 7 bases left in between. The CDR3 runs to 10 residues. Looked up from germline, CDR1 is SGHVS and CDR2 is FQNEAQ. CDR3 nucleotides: TGTGCCACGGGGGACTACGAGCAGTACTTC. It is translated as CATGDYEQYF. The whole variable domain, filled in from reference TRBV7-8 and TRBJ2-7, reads GAGVSQSPRYKVAKRGQDVALRCDPISGHVSLFWYQQALGQGPEFLTYFQNEAQLDKSGLPSDRFFAERPEGSVSTLKIQRTQQEDSAVYLCATGDYEQYFGPGTRLTVT.

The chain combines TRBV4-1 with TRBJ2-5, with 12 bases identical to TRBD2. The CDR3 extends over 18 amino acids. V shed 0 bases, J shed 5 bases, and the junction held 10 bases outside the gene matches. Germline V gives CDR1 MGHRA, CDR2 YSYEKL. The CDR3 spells CASSQEGLAGGTRETQYF. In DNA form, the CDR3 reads TGCGCCAGCAGCCAAGAGGGCCTAGCGGGAGGGACCCGGGAGACCCAGTACTTC.

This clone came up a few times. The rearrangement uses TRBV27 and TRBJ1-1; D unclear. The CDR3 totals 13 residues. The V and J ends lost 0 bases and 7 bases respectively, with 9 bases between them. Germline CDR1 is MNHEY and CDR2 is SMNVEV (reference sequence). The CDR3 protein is CASSLSSRNEAFF. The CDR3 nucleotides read TGTGCCAGCAGTTTATCGTCCCGGAATGAAGCTTTCTTT.

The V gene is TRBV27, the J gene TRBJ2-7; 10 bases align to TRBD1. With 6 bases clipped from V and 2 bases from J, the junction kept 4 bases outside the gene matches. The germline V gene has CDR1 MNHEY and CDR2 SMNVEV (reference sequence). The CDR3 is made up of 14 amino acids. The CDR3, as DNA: TGTGCCAGCAGCGGGACAGGGGTCACCTACGAGCAGTACTTC. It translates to CASSGTGVTYEQYF.

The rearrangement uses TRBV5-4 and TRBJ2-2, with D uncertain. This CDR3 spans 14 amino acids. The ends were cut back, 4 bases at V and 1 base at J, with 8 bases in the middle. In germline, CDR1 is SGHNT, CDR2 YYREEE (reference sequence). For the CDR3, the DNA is TGTGCCAGCAGCGTTACCGTGAACACCGGGGAGCTGTTTTTT. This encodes CASSVTVNTGELFF.

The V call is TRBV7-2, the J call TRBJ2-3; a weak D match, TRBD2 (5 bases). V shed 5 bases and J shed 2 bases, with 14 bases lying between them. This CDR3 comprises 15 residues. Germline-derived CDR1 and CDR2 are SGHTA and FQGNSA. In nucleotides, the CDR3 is TGTGCCAGCAGCCCCACTAGGGCTGCCACAGATACGCAGTATTTT. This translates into CASSPTRAATDTQYF.

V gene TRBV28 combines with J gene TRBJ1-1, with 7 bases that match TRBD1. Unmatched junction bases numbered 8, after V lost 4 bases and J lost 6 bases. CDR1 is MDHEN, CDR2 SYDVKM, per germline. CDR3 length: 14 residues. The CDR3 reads CASSSLRGRAEAFF. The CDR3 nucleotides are TGTGCCAGCAGTTCCCTCAGGGGGAGGGCTGAAGCTTTCTTT. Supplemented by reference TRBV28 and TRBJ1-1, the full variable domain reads DVKVTQSSRYLVKRTGEKVFLECVQDMDHENMFWYRQDPGLGLRLIYFSYDVKMKEKGDIPEGYSVSREKKERFSLILESASTNQTSMYLCASSSLRGRAEAFFGQGTRLTVV.

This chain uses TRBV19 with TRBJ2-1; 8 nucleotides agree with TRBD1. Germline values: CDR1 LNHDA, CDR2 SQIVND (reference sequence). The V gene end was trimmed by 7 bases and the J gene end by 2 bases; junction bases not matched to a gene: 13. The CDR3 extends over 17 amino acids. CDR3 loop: CASTPEMTGVTYNEQFF. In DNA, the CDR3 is TGTGCCAGTACCCCCGAAATGACAGGGGTCACCTACAATGAGCAGTTCTTC.

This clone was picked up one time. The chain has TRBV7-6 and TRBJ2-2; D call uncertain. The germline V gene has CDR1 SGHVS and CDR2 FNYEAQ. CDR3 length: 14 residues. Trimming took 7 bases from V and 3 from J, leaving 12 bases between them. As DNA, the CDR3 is TGTGCCAGCAAACCCGCGGCCTACACCGGGGAGCTGTTTTTT. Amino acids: CASKPAAYTGELFF.

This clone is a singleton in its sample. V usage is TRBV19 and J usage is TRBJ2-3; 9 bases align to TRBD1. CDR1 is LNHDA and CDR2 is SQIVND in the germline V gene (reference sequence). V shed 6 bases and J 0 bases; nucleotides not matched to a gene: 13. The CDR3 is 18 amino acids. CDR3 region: CASRPIATGTGSTDTQYF. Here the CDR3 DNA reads TGTGCCAGTAGGCCTATCGCCACCGGGACAGGGAGCACAGATACGCAGTATTTT.